A single sample gave rise to the 6 T cell receptor beta chains below, sequenced in a study of CD8+ T cells in alopecia areata. Extraction and reverse transcription of RNA yielded cDNA as the sequencing template. Sequenced by immunoSEQ multiplex PCR; TCRdb stores in-frame clones only, minus some. The sample lists about 120,000 clones, 45% to 50% occurring once. Sequencing used CD8+ T cells sorted from blood, obtained at week 0. These receptors were taken from a human donor with alopecia areata.

In its sample, this clone was seen a few times. The rearrangement links TRBV10-3 to TRBJ2-7, with TRBD1 identical over 7 bases. Trimming cost V 10 bases and J 3 bases; bases outside gene matches: 3. Germline V gene lookup returns CDR1 ENHRY and CDR2 SYGVKD. There are 11 residues in the CDR3. CDR3 in amino acids: CATWDSYEQYF. The CDR3 nucleotides read TGTGCCACCTGGGACAGCTACGAGCAGTACTTC.

The chain is built from TRBV7-8 and TRBJ1-5, with 7 bases matching TRBD1. The V gene end was trimmed by 5 bases and the J gene end by 0 bases; junction bases not matched to a gene: 4. CDR1 and CDR2 from the germline V gene are SGHVS and FQNEAQ. This CDR3 contains 15 residues. In DNA, the CDR3 is TGTGCCAGCAGCCCCGACAGGGCTAGCAATCAGCCCCAGCATTTT. It specifies CASSPDRASNQPQHF.

In DNA form, the CDR3 reads TGTGCCAGCAGTTACACAGGTTCCCTCTACGAGCAGTACTTC. Translation gives CASSYTGSLYEQYF. The chain is built from TRBV6-5 and TRBJ2-7, with a possible D match to TRBD1 (5 bases). CDR1 and CDR2 from the germline V gene are MNHEY and SVGAGI. The CDR3 length is 14 residues. The V gene lost 2 bases and the J gene lost 3 bases, with 11 bases spanning the gap.

V and J are TRBV27 and TRBJ2-3; 7 bases fit TRBD1. There are 15 residues in the CDR3. V trimming: 6 bases; J trimming: 3 bases; junction bases outside the gene matches: 9. From germline, CDR1 is MNHEY and CDR2 SMNVEV (reference sequence). The CDR3 DNA is TGTGCCAGCAGACAAGGGGGCAGCTTAACAGATACGCAGTATTTT. Its translation is CASRQGGSLTDTQYF.

V and J are TRBV30 and TRBJ2-7; a possible D gene is TRBD2 (5 bases). Per germline, CDR1 GTSNPN and CDR2 SVGIG (reference sequence). V was clipped by 4 bases and J by 1 base, with 11 bases between them. This CDR3 region has 13 residues. The CDR3 sequence is CAWTGGASYEQYF. The CDR3 DNA is TGTGCCTGGACCGGAGGAGCTTCCTACGAGCAGTACTTC.

This clone was recorded a few times. The chain recombines TRBV4-1 with TRBJ1-2; D might be TRBD1 (6 bases). CDR1 MGHRA and CDR2 YSYEKL come from the germline V gene. This CDR3 region has 15 residues. The germline V and J ends were trimmed by 0 bases and 2 bases, with 10 bases remaining between them. DNA for the CDR3: TGCGCCAGCAGCCAAGATCCAGGGGAGAACTATGGCTACACCTTC. Translated, it gives CASSQDPGENYGYTF.